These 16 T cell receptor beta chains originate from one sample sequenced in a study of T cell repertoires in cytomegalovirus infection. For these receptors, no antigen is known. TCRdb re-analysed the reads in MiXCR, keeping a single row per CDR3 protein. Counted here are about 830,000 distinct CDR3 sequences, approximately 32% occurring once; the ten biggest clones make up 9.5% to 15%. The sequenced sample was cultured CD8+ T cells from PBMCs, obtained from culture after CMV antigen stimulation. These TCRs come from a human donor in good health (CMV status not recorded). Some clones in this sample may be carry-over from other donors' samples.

The CDR3 sequence is CASKASMNTEAFF. In DNA, the CDR3 is TGTGCCAGCAAAGCGTCGATGAACACTGAAGCTTTCTTT. J is TRBJ1-1 and V is TRBV6-1, with unresolved D. CDR1 is MNHNS and CDR2 is SASEGT in the germline V gene. CDR3 length: 13 residues. V shed 7 bases and J shed 0 bases, with 9 bases lying between them.

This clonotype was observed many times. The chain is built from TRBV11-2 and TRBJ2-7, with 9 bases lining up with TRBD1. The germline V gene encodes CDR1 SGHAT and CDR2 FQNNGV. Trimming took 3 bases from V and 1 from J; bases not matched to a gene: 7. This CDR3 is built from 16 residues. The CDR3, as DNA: TGTGCCAGCAGCTTCTGGGACAGGGTGGGTTCCTACGAGCAGTACTTC. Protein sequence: CASSFWDRVGSYEQYF. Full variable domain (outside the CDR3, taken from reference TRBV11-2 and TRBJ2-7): EAGVAQSPRYKIIEKRQSVAFWCNPISGHATLYWYQQILGQGPKLLIQFQNNGVVDDSQLPKDRFSAERLKGVDSTLKIQPAKLEDSAVYLCASSFWDRVGSYEQYFGPGTRLTVT.

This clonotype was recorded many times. The CDR3 nucleotides read TGTGCCAGCAGCTTAGAGTGGGGGGCCCCCTACGAGCAGTACTTC. As protein: CASSLEWGAPYEQYF. The chain employs TRBV7-8 and TRBJ2-7, with D possibly called TRBD1 or TRBD2 (6 bases each). The CDR3 is 15 residues long. Trimming removed 1 base from V and 2 bases from J, with 12 bases in between. Germline CDR1 and CDR2: SGHVS and FQNEAQ.

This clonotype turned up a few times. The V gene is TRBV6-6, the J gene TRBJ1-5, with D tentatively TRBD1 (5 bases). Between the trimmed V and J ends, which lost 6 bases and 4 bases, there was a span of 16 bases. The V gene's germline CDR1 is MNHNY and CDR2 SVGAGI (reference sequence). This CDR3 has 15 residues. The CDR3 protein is CASSPRGGENQPQHF. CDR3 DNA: TGTGCCAGCAGCCCCCGCGGAGGGGAGAATCAGCCCCAGCATTTT.

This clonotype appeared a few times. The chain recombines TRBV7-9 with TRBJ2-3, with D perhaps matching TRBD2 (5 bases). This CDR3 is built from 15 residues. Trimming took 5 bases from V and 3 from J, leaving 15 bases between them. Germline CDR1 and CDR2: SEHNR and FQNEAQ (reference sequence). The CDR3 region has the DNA TGTGCCAGCAGCCCTTCGGGGAGTGGGACAGATACGCAGTATTTT. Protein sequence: CASSPSGSGTDTQYF.

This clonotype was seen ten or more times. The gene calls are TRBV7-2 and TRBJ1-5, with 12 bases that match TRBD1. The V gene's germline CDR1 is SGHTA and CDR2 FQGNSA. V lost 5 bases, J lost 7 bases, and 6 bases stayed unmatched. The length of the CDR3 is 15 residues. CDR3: CASSTWGTGGQPQHF. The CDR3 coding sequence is TGTGCCAGCAGCACCTGGGGGACAGGGGGCCAGCCCCAGCATTTT.

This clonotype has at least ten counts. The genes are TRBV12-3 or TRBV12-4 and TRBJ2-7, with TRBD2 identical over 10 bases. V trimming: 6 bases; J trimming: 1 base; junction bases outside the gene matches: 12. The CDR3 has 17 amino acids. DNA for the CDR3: TGTGCCAGCAGCCCCGGGGGGCTAGCGGGGGAATCCTACGAGCAGTACGTC. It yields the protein CASSPGGLAGESYEQYV.

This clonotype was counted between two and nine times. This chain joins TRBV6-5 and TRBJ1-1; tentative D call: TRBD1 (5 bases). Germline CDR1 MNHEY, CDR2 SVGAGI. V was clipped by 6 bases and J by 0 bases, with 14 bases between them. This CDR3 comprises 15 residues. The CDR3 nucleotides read TGTGCCAGCAGCCCGACGGGGCGAGTGAACACTGAAGCTTTCTTT. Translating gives CASSPTGRVNTEAFF.

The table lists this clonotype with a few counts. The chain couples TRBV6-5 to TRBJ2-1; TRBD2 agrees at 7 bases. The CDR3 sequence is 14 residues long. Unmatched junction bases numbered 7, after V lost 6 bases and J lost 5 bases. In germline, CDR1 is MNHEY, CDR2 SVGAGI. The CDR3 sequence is CASSPGLSNNEQFF. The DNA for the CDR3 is TGTGCCAGCAGCCCGGGACTATCTAACAATGAGCAGTTCTTC.

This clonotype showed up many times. The CDR3 sequence: CASSPQRGALTSTDTQYF. CDR3 bases: TGTGCCAGCAGCCCCCAGCGGGGGGCCCTAACTAGCACAGATACGCAGTATTTT. This chain joins TRBV7-2 and TRBJ2-3; 9 positions match TRBD2. Germline V gene data show CDR1 as SGHTA and CDR2 as FQGNSA. The CDR3 extends over 18 amino acids. Trimming at V came to 5 bases and at J to 0 bases, leaving 12 bases not matched to a gene.

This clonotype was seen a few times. The CDR3 region is CASSPRAMIGLAFDEQFF. The CDR3, as DNA: TGTGCCAGCTCACCACGCGCGATGATCGGACTAGCTTTCGATGAGCAGTTCTTC. The chain combines TRBV18 with TRBJ2-1; 8 bases are a match to TRBD2. The CDR3 covers 18 residues. In germline, CDR1 is KGHSH, CDR2 LQKENI. V lost 1 base and J lost 8; bases outside the gene matches: 16.

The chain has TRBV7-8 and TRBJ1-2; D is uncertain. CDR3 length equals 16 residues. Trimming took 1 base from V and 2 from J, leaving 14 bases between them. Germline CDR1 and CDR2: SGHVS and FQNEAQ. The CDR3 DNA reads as TGTGCCAGCAGCTTAGTGAGAGGCAGGCCCAACTATGGCTACACCTTC. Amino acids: CASSLVRGRPNYGYTF.

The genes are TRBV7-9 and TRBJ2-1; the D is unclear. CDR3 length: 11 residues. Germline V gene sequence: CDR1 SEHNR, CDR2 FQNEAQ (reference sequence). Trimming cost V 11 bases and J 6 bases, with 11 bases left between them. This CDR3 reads CAYPGLNEQFF. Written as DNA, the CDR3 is TGTGCCTATCCGGGCCTCAATGAGCAGTTCTTC.

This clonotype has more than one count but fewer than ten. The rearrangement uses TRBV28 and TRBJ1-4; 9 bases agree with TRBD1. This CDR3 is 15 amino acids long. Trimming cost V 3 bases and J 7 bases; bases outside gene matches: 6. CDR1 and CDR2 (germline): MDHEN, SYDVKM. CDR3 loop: CASSFWDRDGEKLFF. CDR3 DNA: TGTGCCAGCAGTTTTTGGGACAGGGACGGTGAAAAACTGTTTTTT.

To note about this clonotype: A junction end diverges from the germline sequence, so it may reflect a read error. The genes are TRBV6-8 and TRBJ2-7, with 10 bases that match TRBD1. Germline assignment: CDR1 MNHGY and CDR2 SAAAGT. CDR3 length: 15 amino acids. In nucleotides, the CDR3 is TGTACCAGCAGTTTAGTACGGGACAGGGGTCCCGAGCAGTACTTC. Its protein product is CTSSLVRDRGPEQYF.

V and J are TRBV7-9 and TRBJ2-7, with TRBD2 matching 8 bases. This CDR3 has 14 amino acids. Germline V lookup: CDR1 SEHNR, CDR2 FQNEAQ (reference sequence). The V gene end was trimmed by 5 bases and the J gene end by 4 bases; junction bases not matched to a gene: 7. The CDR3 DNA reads TGTGCCAGCAGCCGGGGGGGAGCAGTTTACGAGCAGTACGTC. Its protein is CASSRGGAVYEQYV.